This TCR beta chain was sequenced for a study of OX40 agonist ivuxolimab in advanced cancers. Overall study: Partial responses were observed in three patients, of whom one had hepatocellular carcinoma and two had cutaneous melanoma. The study's findings and limits: Among patients with partial responses at 0.1-3.0 mg/kg, clonal expansion was among the lowest.

Profiling relied on immunoSEQ multiplex PCR, and the TCRdb table lists in-frame clones only, not all of them. The sample lists over 70,000 clones; approximately 91% were seen once. As regards this clone: What it binds is unknown.

The origin of this receptor is an adult with an advanced solid tumor such as melanoma, head and neck, liver or kidney cancer. The sequencing here drew on CD4+ or CD8+ T cells sorted from blood, taken in a trial of the OX40 agonist ivuxolimab.

This CDR3 reads CASSKDRGSNQPQHF. The DNA for the CDR3 is TGTGCCAGCAGTAAAGACAGGGGCAGCAATCAGCCCCAGCATTTT. The chain carries TRBV6-5 and TRBJ1-5; the match to TRBD1 covers 8 bases. The CDR3 has 15 amino acids. V was pared by 5 bases and J by 1 base, with 4 bases of the junction left unmatched. CDR1 is MNHEY and CDR2 is SVGAGI in the germline V gene.